This record covers a single T cell receptor (beta chain). What it binds is unknown. The germline CDR1 and CDR2 sequences are SGHTA and FQGNSA. The CDR3 spans 19 residues. The V gene lost 3 bases and the J gene lost 0 bases, with 21 bases spanning the gap. Unique molecular identifiers had been added to the TCR beta cDNA libraries. TCRdb reprocessed the PCR reads with MiXCR, giving one entry per CDR3 protein. This table holds 150,000 to 200,000 distinct CDR3 sequences, 30% found once. The entry originates in a study of post-analysis software for immune sequencing data. Study-level results: Among about 5 TRBV segments more frequent in patients than controls were TRBV5-6, TRBV5-1 and TRBV20-1. A significant reduction in normalized Chao1 diversity was observed in multiple sclerosis patients versus controls.

The sample comprised blood. The chain links TRBV7-2 to TRBJ2-1; TRBD1 is a possible D gene (6 bases). The origin of this receptor is a girl under 18 with multiple sclerosis. The CDR3 loop is CASSFIPIIGGNSYNEQFF. DNA for the CDR3: TGTGCCAGCAGCTTCATCCCCATAATTGGGGGCAACTCCTACAATGAGCAGTTCTTC.